One and the same sample provided the 30 T cell receptor beta chains below, sequenced in a study of molecular identifiers for immune sequencing clone quantification. TCRdb re-analysed the PCR reads in MiXCR, keeping a single row per CDR3 protein. The data contain about 97,000 distinct CDR3 sequences, 20% to 25% of them singletons. Sequenced material: naive CD8+ T cells from blood, with Jurkat cell RNA spiked in. This sample's subset: FACS-sorted CD8+CD4-CCR7+CD45RA+ naive T cells. The receptors derive from a human donor in good health. Some libraries in this study had Jurkat cell RNA spiked in.

To note about this clonotype: One end of the junction does not line up with germline, which may come from a read error. This chain uses TRBV27 with TRBJ2-3; tentative D call: TRBD2 (6 bases). Germline loops: CDR1 MNHEY, CDR2 SMNVEV (reference sequence). This CDR3 has 16 amino acids. Written as DNA, the CDR3 is TGTGCCAGCAGTTTAACATTAGCGGAGACGACAGATACGCAATATTTT. Amino acid sequence: CASSLTLAETTDTQYF.

Comment on this clonotype: One base away lies a much larger clone, so this may be a sequencing read error. J is TRBJ1-2 and V is TRBV12-3 or TRBV12-4; D is perhaps TRBD1 (6 bases). The CDR3 runs to 12 residues. CDR3 DNA sequence: TGTGCCAGCGGTTTTGCAGGGGACGGCTACACCTTC. As protein: CASGFAGDGYTF.

This clonotype was seen many times. The chain is built from TRBV4-1 and TRBJ1-5; the D is unclear. This CDR3 has 14 amino acids. Germline V gene lookup returns CDR1 MGHRA and CDR2 YSYEKL. The V end was cut by 0 bases, the J end by 7 bases, with 10 bases between. CDR3 loop: CASSQDTGWQPQHF. DNA for the CDR3: TGCGCCAGCAGCCAAGATACGGGGTGGCAGCCCCAGCATTTT.

About this clonotype: A much larger clone sits a single nucleotide away, making a read error possible. The J gene is TRBJ2-7, the V gene TRBV27, with unresolved D. This CDR3 has 13 amino acids. Germline V gene lookup returns CDR1 MNHEY and CDR2 SMNVEV (reference sequence). CDR3 bases: TGTGCCAGCAGCCCGGGTAGGTCCTACGAGCGGTACTTC. Residues: CASSPGRSYERYF.

The DNA for the CDR3 is TGTGCCAGCAGCTTAGCACAAGGGCTAGCGATCAATGAGCAGTTCTTC. Amino acid sequence: CASSLAQGLAINEQFF. The genes are TRBV7-9 and TRBJ2-1, with D possibly matching TRBD2 (6 bases). The CDR3 length is 16 residues. CDR1 and CDR2 (germline): SEHNR, FQNEAQ (reference sequence). Between the trimmed V and J ends, which lost 0 bases and 6 bases, there was a span of 15 bases.

This clonotype was detected many times. The rearrangement links TRBV7-2 to TRBJ2-7; D is uncertain. The CDR3 has 14 residues. CDR1 is SGHTA and CDR2 is FQGNSA in the germline V gene. Trimming stripped 3 bases from V and 2 bases from J, with 11 bases between. CDR3 region: CASSFQDRPYEQYF. The CDR3 DNA sequence: TGTGCCAGCAGCTTTCAGGATAGGCCCTACGAGCAGTACTTC.

About this clonotype itself: Since a much larger clone is just one base distant, this may be a read error. The genes are TRBV4-1 and TRBJ1-2; D is unclear. The ends were cut back, 2 bases at V and 8 bases at J, with 18 bases in the middle. Germline V gene sequence: CDR1 MGHRA, CDR2 YSYEKL. The CDR3 contains 15 residues. CDR3 DNA sequence: TGCGCCAGCAGCCAAAAAAACCTGACACCGGAAGGCTACACCTTC. Amino acids: CASSQKNLTPEGYTF.

This clonotype was observed at least ten times. A junction boundary mismatches the germline segment, possibly from a read error. The chain recombines TRBV5-8 with TRBJ2-7; no clear D. The CDR3 is 8 amino acids. Germline loops: CDR1 SGHTS, CDR2 YDEGEE. The CDR3 loop is CASSLPHF. The CDR3 coding sequence is TGTGCCAGCAGCCTACCCCACTTC. Variable domain in full (rest from reference TRBV5-8 and TRBJ2-7): EAGVTQSPTHLIKTRGQQATLRCSPISGHTSVYWYQQALGLGLQFLLWYDEGEERNRGNFPPRFSGRQFPNYSSELNVNALELEDSALYLCASSLPHFGPGTRLTVT.

This clonotype was detected many times. The V call is TRBV27, the J call TRBJ2-7; the D is unclear. The CDR3 totals 15 residues. Germline CDR1 is MNHEY and CDR2 is SMNVEV (reference sequence). V dropped 1 base and J dropped 2 bases, with 12 bases sitting between them. As DNA, the CDR3 is TGTGCCAGCAGTTTATTTCTCAGCCGGACCTACGAGCAGTACTTC. This translates into CASSLFLSRTYEQYF.

This clonotype came up many times. CDR3 protein: CASSDIPEGLAYGYTF. The CDR3 nucleotides are TGTGCCAGCAGTGATATCCCCGAGGGCTTGGCCTATGGCTACACCTTC. This chain connects TRBV6-1 to TRBJ1-2; D uncertain. V was pared by 3 bases and J by 4 bases, with 18 bases between. Germline V gene data show CDR1 as MNHNS and CDR2 as SASEGT. The length of the CDR3 is 16 residues.

On this clonotype: A much bigger clone sits one base away, suggesting this may be a read error. The chain carries TRBV2 and TRBJ2-7, with 9 nucleotides matching TRBD1. The CDR3 extends over 15 amino acids. Germline CDR1 SNHLY, CDR2 FYNNEI. As DNA, the CDR3 is TGTGCCAGCAAAGTAGGTTGGGACAGGGAAGACGAGCGGTACTTC. Its translation is CASKVGWDREDERYF.

The table lists this clonotype with many counts. J is TRBJ1-1 and V is TRBV13; D perhaps matches TRBD1 (6 bases). CDR1 and CDR2 from the germline V gene are PRHDT and FYEKMQ (reference sequence). The CDR3 is made up of 13 amino acids. V was pared by 5 bases and J by 5 bases, with 12 bases between. CDR3 amino acids: CASSLQGRTEAFF. The CDR3 nucleotides read TGTGCCAGCAGCCTCCAGGGGAGGACTGAAGCTTTCTTT.

This clonotype showed up many times. This chain joins TRBV29-1 and TRBJ2-5, with D unresolved. From germline, CDR1 is SQVTM and CDR2 ANQGSEA. CDR3 length equals 15 residues. With 6 bases removed from V and 1 base from J, the gap between germline ends came to 18 bases. As DNA, the CDR3 is TGCAGCGTCGGCGGCCACAACCGCATCCAAGAGACCCAGTACTTC. It specifies CSVGGHNRIQETQYF.

In its sample, this clonotype was seen many times. The chain couples TRBV27 to TRBJ1-4, with D perhaps TRBD1 (5 bases). Trimming left V 1 base short and J 7 bases short, with 7 bases between. CDR1 is MNHEY and CDR2 is SMNVEV in the germline V gene (reference sequence). The CDR3 consists of 13 residues. The CDR3 reads CASSLFGGEKLFF. CDR3 nucleotide sequence: TGTGCCAGCAGTTTATTTGGGGGTGAAAAACTGTTTTTT.

This clonotype was detected many times. The chain has TRBV30 and TRBJ2-3, with D tentatively TRBD2 (7 bases). Trimming took off 0 bases at V and 0 bases at J, with 10 bases between the two ends. Germline V lookup: CDR1 GTSNPN, CDR2 SVGIG (reference sequence). The CDR3 runs to 15 residues. The CDR3 protein is CAWSVGGASTDTQYF. The CDR3 coding sequence is TGTGCCTGGAGTGTTGGGGGGGCTAGCACAGATACGCAGTATTTT. Full variable domain (missing parts from reference TRBV30 and TRBJ2-3): SQTIHQWPATLVQPVGSPLSLECTVEGTSNPNLYWYRQAAGRGLQLLFYSVGIGQISSEVPQNLSASRPQDRQFILSSKKLLLSDSGFYLCAWSVGGASTDTQYFGPGTRLTVL.

This clonotype was recorded many times. The chain carries TRBV28 and TRBJ1-5; weak D call: TRBD1 (5 bases). The CDR3 runs to 15 residues. CDR1 and CDR2 (germline): MDHEN, SYDVKM. The V end lost 1 base, the J end lost 7 bases, and 14 bases lay between the germline ends. CDR3 sequence: CASSLLRGLRQPQHF. DNA of the CDR3: TGTGCCAGCAGTTTATTACGGGGGTTGAGGCAGCCCCAGCATTTT.

The genes are TRBV5-4 and TRBJ2-7, with TRBD1 matching 7 bases. Germline values: CDR1 SGHNT, CDR2 YYREEE (reference sequence). J gave up 1 base and V 0 bases, and 4 bases lay outside the gene matches. The CDR3 loop spans 15 amino acids. The CDR3 is CASSLGRGRSYEQYF. CDR3 nucleotide sequence: TGTGCCAGCAGCTTGGGAAGGGGGCGATCCTACGAGCAGTACTTC.

This clonotype came up a few times. A much larger clone differs from this one at a single base, so this may be a read error. This chain links TRBV30 with TRBJ2-7; 8 nucleotides align to TRBD1. Germline V gene data show CDR1 as GTSNPN and CDR2 as SVGIG (reference sequence). V lost 6 bases and J lost 2; bases outside the gene matches: 6. The CDR3 runs to 13 residues. The CDR3 DNA reads TGTGCCTGCTTCGGGACAGGACCCTACGAGCAGTACTTC. Its protein is CACFGTGPYEQYF. The complete variable domain, with remaining parts taken from reference TRBV30 and TRBJ2-7, reads SQTIHQWPATLVQPVGSPLSLECTVEGTSNPNLYWYRQAAGRGLQLLFYSVGIGQISSEVPQNLSASRPQDRQFILSSKKLLLSDSGFYLCACFGTGPYEQYFGPGTRLTVT.

This clonotype was counted only a few times. This chain joins TRBV16 and TRBJ2-3; D not certain. Germline CDR1 is KGHSY and CDR2 is FQNENV. The CDR3 consists of 13 residues. The germline V and J ends were trimmed by 2 bases and 4 bases, with 7 bases remaining between them. The CDR3, as DNA: TGTGCCAGCAGCCAAACGCTAGCAGATACGCAGTATTTT. Translation gives CASSQTLADTQYF.

By sample fraction, this clonotype is medium-sized. The V call is TRBV5-1, the J call TRBJ2-3, with TRBD1 identical over 7 bases. Trimming took 4 bases from V and 3 from J; bases not matched to a gene: 8. Germline CDR1 is SGHRS and CDR2 is YFSETQ. This CDR3 region has 15 residues. DNA for the CDR3: TGCGCCAGCAGCCCTACGGGACAGATGACAGATACGCAGTATTTT. This gives the protein CASSPTGQMTDTQYF.

This chain connects TRBV11-2 to TRBJ1-1; possible D gene TRBD1, 6 bases. With 1 base removed from V and 4 bases from J, the gap between germline ends came to 19 bases. The CDR3 loop spans 17 amino acids. CDR1 SGHAT and CDR2 FQNNGV come from the germline V gene. CDR3 DNA: TGTGCCAGCAGCTTAGGGGCAGGGGCCCACCCCAGCACTGAAGCTTTCTTT. It codes for CASSLGAGAHPSTEAFF.

This clonotype was seen more than once but under ten times. The chain uses TRBV7-9 and TRBJ2-1; 11 bases fit TRBD2. V lost 5 bases and J lost 9; bases outside the gene matches: 15. The CDR3 has 17 residues. CDR1 and CDR2 (germline): SEHNR, FQNEAQ (reference sequence). The CDR3 DNA sequence: TGTGCCAGCAGCAATCCGGGACTAGCGGATGGTAGGCCTGAGCAGTTCTTC. Residues: CASSNPGLADGRPEQFF.

On this clonotype itself: The junction departs from the called germline gene at one end, perhaps through a read error. The chain recombines TRBV25-1 with TRBJ2-1; TRBD2 matches 11 bases. The CDR3 totals 17 residues. Germline values: CDR1 MGHDK, CDR2 SYGVNS. This CDR3 reads CASSPGLADREYNERFF. CDR3 nucleotide sequence: TGTGCCAGCAGCCCGGGACTAGCGGATCGGGAGTACAATGAGCGGTTCTTC.

Concerning this clonotype itself: A much more abundant neighbour one base away suggests this may be a read error. The J gene is TRBJ1-2, the V gene TRBV2, with D maybe TRBD1 (5 bases). The CDR3 consists of 15 residues. Germline assignment: CDR1 SNHLY and CDR2 FYNNEI. The chain's CDR3 is CPSSEGQGRRYGYTF. The CDR3 DNA is TGTCCCAGCAGTGAAGGGCAGGGACGGCGGTATGGCTACACCTTC.

This clonotype has at least ten counts. This CDR3 is CASSNLGTAFYYGYTF. The CDR3 coding sequence is TGTGCCAGCAGTAACCTAGGGACAGCTTTTTACTATGGCTACACCTTC. The rearrangement uses TRBV6-5 and TRBJ1-2, with 7 bases fitting TRBD1. The CDR3 is made up of 16 amino acids. V trimming: 5 bases; J trimming: 3 bases; junction bases outside the gene matches: 12. Germline V gene lookup returns CDR1 MNHEY and CDR2 SVGAGI.

This clonotype was found many times. The chain has TRBV6-6 and TRBJ1-5; D is undetermined. Trimming removed 2 bases at V and 5 bases at J, with 7 bases between. Germline CDR1 and CDR2: MNHNY and SVGAGI (reference sequence). The CDR3 covers 13 residues. The CDR3 nucleotides are TGTGCCAGCAGTTACAATTGGGATCAGCCCCAGCATTTT. It yields the protein CASSYNWDQPQHF.

This clonotype was found a few times. The chain has TRBV18 and TRBJ2-7; D gene unclear. Germline V gene lookup returns CDR1 KGHSH and CDR2 LQKENI. Trimming left V 2 bases short and J 7 bases short, with 9 bases between. The CDR3 sequence is 12 residues long. The chain's CDR3 is CASSPWVGEQYF. In nucleotides, the CDR3 is TGTGCCAGCTCACCATGGGTAGGAGAGCAGTACTTC.

This clonotype was seen ten or more times. The V call is TRBV7-9, the J call TRBJ2-7; possibly TRBD2 for D (6 bases). Germline V CDR1 and CDR2: SEHNR, FQNEAQ (reference sequence). CDR3 length: 15 amino acids. The V gene lost 7 bases and the J gene lost 7 bases, with 23 bases spanning the gap. The CDR3 DNA is TGTGCCAGCACCCTCTTAGCGGAGCGGCTTGGGGAGCAGTACTTC. Its protein is CASTLLAERLGEQYF.

This clonotype was found a few times. It may be a read error: a sequence one base away is much more abundant. The V gene is TRBV4-1, the J gene TRBJ1-1; 7 nucleotides match TRBD1. Germline assignment: CDR1 MGHRA and CDR2 YSYEKL. V trimming: 4 bases; J trimming: 8 bases; junction bases outside the gene matches: 16. This CDR3 spans 16 amino acids. CDR3 sequence: CASSRVVATGLLEAFF. The CDR3 bases are TGCGCCAGCAGCCGAGTCGTAGCGACAGGGCTCCTCGAAGCTTTCTTT.

The sample holds many counts of this clonotype. This rearrangement joins TRBV29-1 to TRBJ2-4; D not certain. Per germline, CDR1 SQVTM and CDR2 ANQGSEA. Deletions cut 6 bases from V and 6 bases from J, with 21 bases between. The CDR3 has 15 residues. The CDR3, as DNA: TGCAGCGTACTGCTCTTTGATGTAGGCAGAAACATTCAGTACTTC. Residues: CSVLLFDVGRNIQYF. The full variable domain, with the rest looked up from reference TRBV29-1 and TRBJ2-4, is SAVISQKPSRDICQRGTSLTIQCQVDSQVTMMFWYRQQPGQSLTLIATANQGSEATYESGFVIDKFPISRPNLTFSTLTVSNMSPEDSSIYLCSVLLFDVGRNIQYFGAGTRLSVL.